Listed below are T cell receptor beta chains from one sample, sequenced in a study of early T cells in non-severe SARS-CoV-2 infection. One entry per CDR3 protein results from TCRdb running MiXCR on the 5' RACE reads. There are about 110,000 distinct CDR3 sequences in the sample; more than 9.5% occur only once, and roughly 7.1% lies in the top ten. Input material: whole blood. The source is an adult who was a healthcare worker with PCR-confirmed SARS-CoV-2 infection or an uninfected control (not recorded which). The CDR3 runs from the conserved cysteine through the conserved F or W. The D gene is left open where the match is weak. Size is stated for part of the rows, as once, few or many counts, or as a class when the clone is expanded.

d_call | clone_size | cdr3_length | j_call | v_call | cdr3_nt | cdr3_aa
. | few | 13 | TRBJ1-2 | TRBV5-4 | TGTGCCAGCAGCCCTCTGGAGGCGCTTGGCTACACCTTC | CASSPLEALGYTF
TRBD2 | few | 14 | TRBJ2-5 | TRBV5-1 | TGCGCCAGCAGCTTAGCGGGAGCCCGGGAGACCCAGTACTTC | CASSLAGARETQYF
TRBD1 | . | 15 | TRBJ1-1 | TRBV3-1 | TGTGCCAGCAGCAATTACGGACAGGGGAACACTGAAGCTTTCTTT | CASSNYGQGNTEAFF
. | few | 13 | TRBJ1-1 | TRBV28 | TGTGCCAGCAGTTTCGCGGGGACCGGTGAAGCTTTCTTT | CASSFAGTGEAFF
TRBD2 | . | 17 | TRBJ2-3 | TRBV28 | TGTGCCAGCAGTTCCTGGGCCTCGGGAGGGTGGACAGATACGCAGTATTTT | CASSSWASGGWTDTQYF
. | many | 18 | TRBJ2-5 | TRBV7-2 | TGTGCCAGCAGCTCGCAGAGGGTTGGCCGAATAATCCAAGAGACCCAGTACTTC | CASSSQRVGRIIQETQYF
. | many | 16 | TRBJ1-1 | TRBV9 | TGTGCCAGCAGCGTAGGGAGGGAGGGGATGAACACTGAAGCTTTCTTT | CASSVGREGMNTEAFF
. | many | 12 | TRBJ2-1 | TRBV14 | TGTGCCAGCGGGAGCTCCTACAATGAGCAGTTCTTC | CASGSSYNEQFF
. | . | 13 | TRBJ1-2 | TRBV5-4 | TGTGCCAGCAGTCTGACAGGAACCTATGGCTACACCTTC | CASSLTGTYGYTF
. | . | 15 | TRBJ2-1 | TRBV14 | TGTGCCAGCAGCCAAGCAGTGGGATCCATCAATGAGCAGTTCTTC | CASSQAVGSINEQFF
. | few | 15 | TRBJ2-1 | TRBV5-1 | TGCGCCAGCAGCTTGGCGGGCAGTGTGGGTGCTGAGCAGTTCTTC | CASSLAGSVGAEQFF
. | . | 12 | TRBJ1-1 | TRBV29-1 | TGCAGCGTTCACCAGCGGAACACTGAAGCTTTCTTT | CSVHQRNTEAFF
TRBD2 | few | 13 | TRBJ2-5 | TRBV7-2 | TGTGCCAGCAGCCCCGAGGGCGGGGGGGCCCAGTACTTC | CASSPEGGGAQYF
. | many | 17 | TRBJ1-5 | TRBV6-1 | TGTGCCAGCTCGCAGAATCCGCAGTGGAGCGACAATCAGCCCCAGCATTTT | CASSQNPQWSDNQPQHF
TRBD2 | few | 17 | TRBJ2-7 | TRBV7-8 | TGTGCCAGCAGCTCTCAATCCCTCGTATGGGGGGGAGAAGAGCAGTACTTC | CASSSQSLVWGGEEQYF
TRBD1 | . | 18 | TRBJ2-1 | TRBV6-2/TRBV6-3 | TGTGCCAGCAGTCCCGAGGACAGGGGGCGTTGGCAGGGGAATGAGCAGTTCTTC | CASSPEDRGRWQGNEQFF
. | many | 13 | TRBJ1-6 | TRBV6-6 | TGTGCCAGCGTGGGCTGGGGAAATTCACCCCTCCACTTT | CASVGWGNSPLHF
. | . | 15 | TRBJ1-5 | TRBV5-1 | TGCGCCAGCAGCTTGGGGGCCGTGGGTACTCAGCCCCAGCATTTT | CASSLGAVGTQPQHF
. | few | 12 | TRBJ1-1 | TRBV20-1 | TGCAGTGCTAGCGTCCCCAACACTGAAGCTTTCTTT | CSASVPNTEAFF
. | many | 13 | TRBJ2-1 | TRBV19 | TGTGCCAGTAGTATTCCCTGGAGCAATGAGCAGTTCTTC | CASSIPWSNEQFF
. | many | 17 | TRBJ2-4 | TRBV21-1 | TGTGCCAGCAGCAAAGTTCGGGAGAGGGAGAGCAAAAACATTCAGTACTTC | CASSKVRERESKNIQYF
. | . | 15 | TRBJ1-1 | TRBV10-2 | TGCGCCAGCAGTGTAGGGGACGGACAGAACACTGAAGCTTTCTTT | CASSVGDGQNTEAFF
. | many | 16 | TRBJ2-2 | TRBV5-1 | TGCGCCAGCAGCTTGATGGGGGGCCCGAACACCGGGGAGCTGTTTTTT | CASSLMGGPNTGELFF
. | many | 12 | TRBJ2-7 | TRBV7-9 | TGTGCCAGCAGCTTACAGGGGTCCGAGCAGTACTTC | CASSLQGSEQYF
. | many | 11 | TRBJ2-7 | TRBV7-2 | TGTGCCAGCAGCTTAGCCGGGGAGCAGTACTTC | CASSLAGEQYF
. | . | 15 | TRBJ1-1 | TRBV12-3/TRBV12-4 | TGTGCCAGCAGCCAGGACGAGGACACCAACACTGAAGCTTTCTTT | CASSQDEDTNTEAFF
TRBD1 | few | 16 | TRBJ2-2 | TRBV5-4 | TGTGCCAGCAGCACCCGACAGGGTTCGAACACCGGGGAGCTGTTTTTT | CASSTRQGSNTGELFF
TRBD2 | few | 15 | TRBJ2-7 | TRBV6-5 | TGTGCCAGCAGCCGAAGCGGGAGTTCAACCTACGAGCAGTACTTC | CASSRSGSSTYEQYF
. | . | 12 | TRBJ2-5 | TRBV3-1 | TGTGCCAGCAGCCAACTAAAAGAGACCCAGTACTTC | CASSQLKETQYF
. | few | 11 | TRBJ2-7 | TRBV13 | TGTGCCAGCAGTCGGACGGGACACCTGTACTTC | CASSRTGHLYF
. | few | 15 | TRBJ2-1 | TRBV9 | TGTGCCAGCAGCGATGGACAGTGGATTTACAATGAGCAGTTCTTC | CASSDGQWIYNEQFF
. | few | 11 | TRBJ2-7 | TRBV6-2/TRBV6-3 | TGTGCCAGCAGCTTCAACTACGAGCAGTACTTC | CASSFNYEQYF
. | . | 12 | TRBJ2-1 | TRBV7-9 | TGTGCCAGCAGCTTACTGTCTGGGGAGCAGTTCTTC | CASSLLSGEQFF
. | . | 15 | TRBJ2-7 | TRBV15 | TGTGCCACCAGCAGAGATCGGGGCTTAGGGTACGAGCAGTACTTC | CATSRDRGLGYEQYF
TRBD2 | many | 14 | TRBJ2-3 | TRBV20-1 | TGCAGTGCCCGACTAGCGGTCCGCTCAGATACGCAGTATTTT | CSARLAVRSDTQYF
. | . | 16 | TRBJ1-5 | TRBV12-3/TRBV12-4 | TGTGCCAGCAGGGCCTCGGTCGGGGTGAGCAATCAGCCCCAGCATTTT | CASRASVGVSNQPQHF
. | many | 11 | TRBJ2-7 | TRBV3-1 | TGTGCCAGCAGCCACGCTGGGGAGCAGTACTTC | CASSHAGEQYF
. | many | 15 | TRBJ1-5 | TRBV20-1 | TGCAGTGCTAGCTCGTTGGGGATAGGCAATCAGCCCCAGCATTTT | CSASSLGIGNQPQHF
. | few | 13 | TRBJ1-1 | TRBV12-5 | TGTGCTAGTGGTTTGGGATTCGGGGCGGAAGCTTTCTTT | CASGLGFGAEAFF
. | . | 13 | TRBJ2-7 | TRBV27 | TGTGCCAGCAGTTTGTGGGACGGTTACGAGCAGTACTTC | CASSLWDGYEQYF
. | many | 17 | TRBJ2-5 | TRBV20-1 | TGCAGTGCTAGAGAACCCCCCACGTCCCCTATCCAAGAGACCCAGTACTTC | CSAREPPTSPIQETQYF
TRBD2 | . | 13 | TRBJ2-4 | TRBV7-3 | TGTGCCAGCAGCCCAGGGACTAGCCACATTCAGTACTTC | CASSPGTSHIQYF
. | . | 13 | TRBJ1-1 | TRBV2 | TGTGCCAGCTGGGAGAGAGAGGGCACTGAAGCTTTCTTT | CASWEREGTEAFF
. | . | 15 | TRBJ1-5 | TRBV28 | TGTGCCAGCAGGGAATCGGCAGGGTGGCAGCAGCCCCAGCATTTT | CASRESAGWQQPQHF
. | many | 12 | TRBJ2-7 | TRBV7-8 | TGTGCCAGCAGCCATCCCGGAGGCGAGCAGTACTTC | CASSHPGGEQYF
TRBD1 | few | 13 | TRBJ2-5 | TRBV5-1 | TGCGCCAGCAGCTACGGACAGGGTGAGACCCAGTACTTC | CASSYGQGETQYF
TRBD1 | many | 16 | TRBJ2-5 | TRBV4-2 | TGTGCCAGCAGCCAAGAGGGACAGGTGGACAAAGAGACCCAGTACTTC | CASSQEGQVDKETQYF
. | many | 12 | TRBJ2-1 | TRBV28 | TGTGCCAGCAGTTCCCTCCGGACGGAGGTGTTCTTC | CASSSLRTEVFF
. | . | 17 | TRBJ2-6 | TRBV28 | TGTGTCAGCAGTGACCGGGACAATAGACCTGGGGCCAACGTCCTGACTTTC | CVSSDRDNRPGANVLTF
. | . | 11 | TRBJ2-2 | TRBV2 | TGTGCCAGCAGTGAATACGGGGAGCTGTTTTTT | CASSEYGELFF
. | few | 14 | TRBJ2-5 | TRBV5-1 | TGCGCCAGCAGCTCGGACCCGGGCCAAGAGACCCAGTACTTC | CASSSDPGQETQYF
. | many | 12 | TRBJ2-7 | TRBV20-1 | TGCAGTGCTCGGACGGCTACCTACGAGCAGTACTTC | CSARTATYEQYF
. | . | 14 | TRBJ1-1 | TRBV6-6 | TGTGCCAGCAGTTACCCAAGTGGGGTAGCTGAAGCTTTCTTT | CASSYPSGVAEAFF
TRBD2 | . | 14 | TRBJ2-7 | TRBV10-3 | TGTGCCATCAGTGAAGCGGGAGTCGTCTACGAGCAGTACTTC | CAISEAGVVYEQYF
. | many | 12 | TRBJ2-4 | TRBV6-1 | TGTGCCAGCACTAAAGACGTCAACATTCAGTACTTC | CASTKDVNIQYF
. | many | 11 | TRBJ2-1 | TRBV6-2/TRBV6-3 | TGTGCCAGCAGTTACTCATATGAGCAGTTCTTC | CASSYSYEQFF
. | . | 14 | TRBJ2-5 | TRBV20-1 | TGCAGTGTAGAAGGGCGGGACAGTGGGGAGACCCAGTACTTC | CSVEGRDSGETQYF
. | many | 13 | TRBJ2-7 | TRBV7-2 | TGTGCCAGCAGCTTAGCGGGAGCCTACGAGCAGTACTTC | CASSLAGAYEQYF
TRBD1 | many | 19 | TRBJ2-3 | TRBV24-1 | TGTGCCACCAGTGATCTGGGACAGGGTGGAATGAATATCGGCGGTACGCAGTATTTT | CATSDLGQGGMNIGGTQYF